Listed below are T cell receptor beta chains from one sample, sequenced in a study of cytomegalovirus exposure and HLA in healthy donors. The protocol was immunoSEQ multiplex PCR, while the TCRdb copy is restricted to in-frame clones and leaves out a portion. The sample has under 100,000 clones, 9.5% to 13% seen once. Material for sequencing was PBMCs. These receptor sequences come from a man between 60 and 75 years old in good health and CMV-seropositive. CDR3s include the opening cysteine and the closing phenylalanine or tryptophan. The D gene is left open where the match is weak. Only some rows state a clone size, as once, few, many or a class for expanded clones.

>TRBV14|.|.|TRBJ1-1
TGTGCCAGCAGCCAAGCGGGAGGGCGCACTGAAGCTTTCTTT
CASSQAGGRTEAFF
>TRBV10-3|.|TRBD2|TRBJ2-3
TGTGCCATCAGTCAGACTTCGACTAGCGGGGCACTCACAGATACGCAGTATTTT
CAISQTSTSGALTDTQYF
>TRBV9|few|.|TRBJ1-3
TGTGCCAGCAGCGTGGCGACAGGCGGAAACACCATATATTTT
CASSVATGGNTIYF
>TRBV7-6|.|.|TRBJ1-1
TGTGCCAGCAGCGACGGACAGAATGAAGCTTTCTTT
CASSDGQNEAFF
>TRBV18|few|.|TRBJ1-5
TGTGCCAGCTCACCCGGGACTGATAATCAGCCCCAGCATTTT
CASSPGTDNQPQHF
>TRBV30|few|.|TRBJ1-3
TGTGCCGGTAACTACAGGAGCCCTCCTGGAAACACCATATATTTT
CAGNYRSPPGNTIYF
>TRBV19|.|TRBD1|TRBJ2-3
TGTGCCAGTAGGATCCGCAGGGGGCTCGATACGCAGTATTTT
CASRIRRGLDTQYF
>TRBV11-3|medium-sized|.|TRBJ2-1
TGTGCCAGCAGCTTGACTCCCTCCTACAATGAGCAGTTCTTC
CASSLTPSYNEQFF
>TRBV27|.|TRBD1|TRBJ1-5
TGTGCCAGCGGAGGACAGGGGGGGATTCAGCCCCAGCATTTT
CASGGQGGIQPQHF
>TRBV5-1|few|TRBD1|TRBJ1-2
TGCGCCAGCAGCCCAGGCCGGGACAGGGATGGCTATGGCTACACCTTC
CASSPGRDRDGYGYTF
>TRBV5-1|few|TRBD1|TRBJ1-4
TGCGCCAGCAGCTTGGCCCGACAGGGCACTAATGAAAAACTGTTTTTT
CASSLARQGTNEKLFF
>TRBV30|.|.|TRBJ1-6
TGTGCCTGGGGAGGTCTCAATAATTCACCCCTCCACTTT
CAWGGLNNSPLHF
>TRBV15|few|.|TRBJ1-1
TGTGCCACCAGCAGAGACCAAACTCAGGGGGAAGCTTTCTTT
CATSRDQTQGEAFF
>TRBV7-2|few|TRBD2|TRBJ2-7
TGTGCCAGCAGCCGGGTCGGGACTAGTGGTCCCGAGCAGTACTTC
CASSRVGTSGPEQYF
>TRBV11-1|few|TRBD1|TRBJ2-7
TGTGCCAGCAGCAAACCGGGACAGGGGTCCTACGAGCAGTACTTC
CASSKPGQGSYEQYF
>TRBV5-4|few|TRBD2|TRBJ2-1
TGTGCCAGCCCGGGGGGGGCTAGCTCCTACAATGAGCAGTTCTTC
CASPGGASSYNEQFF